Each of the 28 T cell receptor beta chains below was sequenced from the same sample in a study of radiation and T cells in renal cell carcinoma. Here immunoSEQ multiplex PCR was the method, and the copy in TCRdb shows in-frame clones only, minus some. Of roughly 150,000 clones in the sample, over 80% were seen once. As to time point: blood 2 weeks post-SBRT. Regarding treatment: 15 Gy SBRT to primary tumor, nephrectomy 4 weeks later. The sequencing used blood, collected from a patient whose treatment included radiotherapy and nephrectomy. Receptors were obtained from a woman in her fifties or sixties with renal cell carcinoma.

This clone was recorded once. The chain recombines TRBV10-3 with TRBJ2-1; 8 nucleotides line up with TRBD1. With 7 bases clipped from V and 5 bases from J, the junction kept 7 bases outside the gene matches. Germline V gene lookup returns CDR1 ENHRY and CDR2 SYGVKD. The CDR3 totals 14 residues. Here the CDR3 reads CAITPGTGDNEQFF. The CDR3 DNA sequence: TGTGCCATCACTCCCGGGACAGGAGACAATGAGCAGTTCTTC.

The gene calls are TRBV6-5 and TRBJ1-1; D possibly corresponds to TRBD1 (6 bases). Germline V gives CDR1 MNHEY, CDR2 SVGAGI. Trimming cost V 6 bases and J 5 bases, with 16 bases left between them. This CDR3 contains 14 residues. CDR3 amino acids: CASREDRSGTEAFF. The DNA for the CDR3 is TGTGCCAGCAGGGAGGACAGATCGGGTACTGAAGCTTTCTTT.

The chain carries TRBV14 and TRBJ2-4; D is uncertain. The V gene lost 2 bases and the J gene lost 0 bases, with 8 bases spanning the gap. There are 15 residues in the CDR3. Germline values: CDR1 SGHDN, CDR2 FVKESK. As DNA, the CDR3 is TGTGCCAGCAGCCAACACAGCCTAGCCAAAAACATTCAGTACTTC. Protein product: CASSQHSLAKNIQYF.

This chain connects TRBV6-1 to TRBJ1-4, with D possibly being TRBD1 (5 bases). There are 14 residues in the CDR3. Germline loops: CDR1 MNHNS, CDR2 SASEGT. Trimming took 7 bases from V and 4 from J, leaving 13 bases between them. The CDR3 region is CASTERRGNEKLFF. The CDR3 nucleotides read TGTGCCAGCACCGAAAGGAGGGGTAATGAAAAACTGTTTTTT.

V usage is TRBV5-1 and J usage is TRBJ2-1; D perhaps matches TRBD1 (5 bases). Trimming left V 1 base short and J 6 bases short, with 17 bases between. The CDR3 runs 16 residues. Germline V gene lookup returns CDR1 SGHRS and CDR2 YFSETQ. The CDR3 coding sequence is TGCGCCAGCAGCTTGACCACAGGTTTCCAGGGCAATGAGCAGTTCTTC. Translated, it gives CASSLTTGFQGNEQFF.

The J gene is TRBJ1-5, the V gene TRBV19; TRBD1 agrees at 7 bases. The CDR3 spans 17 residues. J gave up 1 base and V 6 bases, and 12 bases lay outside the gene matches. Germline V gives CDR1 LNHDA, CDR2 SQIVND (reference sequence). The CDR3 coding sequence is TGTGCCAGTAGAACCCCCGAGGGACAGTTAAGCAATCAGCCCCAGCATTTT. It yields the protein CASRTPEGQLSNQPQHF.

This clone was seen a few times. The CDR3 nucleotides are TGCGCCGTGATCCACAGCCCGATTGGAAATCAGCCCCAGCATTTT. Translating it yields CAVIHSPIGNQPQHF. The gene calls are TRBV10-1 and TRBJ1-5, with D uncertain. CDR1 and CDR2 (germline): WNHNN, SYGVQD (reference sequence). V lost 11 bases, J lost 4 bases, and 21 bases lay in between. The CDR3 has 15 amino acids.

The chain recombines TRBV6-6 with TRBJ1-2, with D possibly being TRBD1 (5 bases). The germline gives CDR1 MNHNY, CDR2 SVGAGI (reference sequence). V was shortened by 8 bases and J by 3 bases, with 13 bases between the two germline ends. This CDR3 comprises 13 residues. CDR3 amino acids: CASGRGVDYGYTF. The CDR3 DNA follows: TGTGCCAGCGGACGGGGGGTGGACTATGGCTACACCTTC.

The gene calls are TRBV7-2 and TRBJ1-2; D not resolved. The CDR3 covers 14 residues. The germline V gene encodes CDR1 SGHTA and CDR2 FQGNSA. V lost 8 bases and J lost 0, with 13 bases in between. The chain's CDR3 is CASAPRWANYGYTF. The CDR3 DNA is TGTGCCAGCGCGCCAAGGTGGGCTAACTATGGCTACACCTTC. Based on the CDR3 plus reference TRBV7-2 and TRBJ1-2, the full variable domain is GAGVSQSPSNKVTEKGKDVELRCDPISGHTALYWYRQSLGQGLEFLIYFQGNSAPDKSGLPSDRFSAERTGGSVSTLTIQRTQQEDSAVYLCASAPRWANYGYTFGSGTRLTVV.

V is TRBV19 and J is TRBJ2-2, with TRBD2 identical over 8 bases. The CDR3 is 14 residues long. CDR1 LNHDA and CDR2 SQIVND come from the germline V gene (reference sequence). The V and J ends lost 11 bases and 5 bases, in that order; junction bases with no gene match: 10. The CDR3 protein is CASSQGLGTGELFF. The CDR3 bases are TGTGCCTCCAGCCAGGGACTAGGAACCGGGGAGCTGTTTTTT.

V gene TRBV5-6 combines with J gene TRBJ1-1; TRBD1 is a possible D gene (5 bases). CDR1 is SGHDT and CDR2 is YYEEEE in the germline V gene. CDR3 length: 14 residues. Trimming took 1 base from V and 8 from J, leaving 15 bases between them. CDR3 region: CASSLPGGGGEAFF. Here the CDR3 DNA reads TGTGCCAGCAGCTTGCCGGGCGGGGGAGGCGAAGCTTTCTTT.

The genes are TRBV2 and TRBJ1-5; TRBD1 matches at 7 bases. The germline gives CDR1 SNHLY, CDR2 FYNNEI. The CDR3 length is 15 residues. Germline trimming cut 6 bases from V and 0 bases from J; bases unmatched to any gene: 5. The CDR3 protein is CASRNRGNSNQPQHF. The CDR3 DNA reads TGTGCCAGCAGGAACAGGGGAAATAGCAATCAGCCCCAGCATTTT. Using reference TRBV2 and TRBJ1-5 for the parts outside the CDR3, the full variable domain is EPEVTQTPSHQVTQMGQEVILRCVPISNHLYFYWYRQILGQKVEFLVSFYNNEISEKSEIFDDQFSVERPDGSNFTLKIRSTKLEDSAMYFCASRNRGNSNQPQHFGDGTRLSIL.

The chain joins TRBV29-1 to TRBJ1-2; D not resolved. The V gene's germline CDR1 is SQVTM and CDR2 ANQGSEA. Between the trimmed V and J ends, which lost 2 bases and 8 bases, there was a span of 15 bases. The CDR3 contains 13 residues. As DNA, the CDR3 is TGCAGCGTTGAAAAAGAGGCAGTCAGGGGCTACACCTTC. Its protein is CSVEKEAVRGYTF.

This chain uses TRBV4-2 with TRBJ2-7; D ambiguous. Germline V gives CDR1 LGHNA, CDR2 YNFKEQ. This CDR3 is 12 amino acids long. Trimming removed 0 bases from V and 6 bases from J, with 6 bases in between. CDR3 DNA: TGTGCCAGCAGCCAAGAATTGGGCGAGCAGTACTTC. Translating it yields CASSQELGEQYF.

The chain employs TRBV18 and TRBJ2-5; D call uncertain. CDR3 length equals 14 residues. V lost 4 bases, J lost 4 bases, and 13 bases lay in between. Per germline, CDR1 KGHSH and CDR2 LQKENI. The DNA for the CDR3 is TGTGCCAGCTCACGATCCGACGGGCGAGAGACCCAGTACTTC. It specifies CASSRSDGRETQYF.

The CDR3 coding sequence is TGTGCCAGCAGCTTAAGCGGGGGGGACGCAGATACGCAGTATTTT. Residues: CASSLSGGDADTQYF. The J gene is TRBJ2-3, the V gene TRBV11-3, with 10 bases matching TRBD2. J was trimmed by 4 bases and V by 2 bases; bases with no gene match: 3. The CDR3 runs 15 residues. Germline V gene data show CDR1 as SGHNT and CDR2 as YENEEA. The entire variable domain, with the rest obtained from reference TRBV11-3 and TRBJ2-3, is as follows: EAGVVQSPRYKIIEKKQPVAFWCNPISGHNTLYWYLQNLGQGPELLIRYENEEAVDDSQLPKDRFSAERLKGVDSTLKIQPAELGDSAVYLCASSLSGGDADTQYFGPGTRLTVL.

The DNA of the CDR3 is TGTGCCACCAGATTAGGGGGCGAGAACACTGAAGCTTTCTTT. Residues: CATRLGGENTEAFF. This sequence joins TRBV19 and TRBJ1-1, with 7 bases that match TRBD1. The V gene end was trimmed by 10 bases and the J gene end by 1 base; junction bases not matched to a gene: 9. Germline values: CDR1 LNHDA, CDR2 SQIVND (reference sequence). This CDR3 is 14 amino acids long.

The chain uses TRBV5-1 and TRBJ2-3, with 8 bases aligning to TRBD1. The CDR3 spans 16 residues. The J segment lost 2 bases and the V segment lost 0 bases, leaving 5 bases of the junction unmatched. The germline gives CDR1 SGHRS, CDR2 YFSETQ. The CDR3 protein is CASSLAGGPNTDTQYF. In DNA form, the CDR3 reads TGCGCCAGCAGCTTGGCAGGGGGCCCTAACACAGATACGCAGTATTTT.

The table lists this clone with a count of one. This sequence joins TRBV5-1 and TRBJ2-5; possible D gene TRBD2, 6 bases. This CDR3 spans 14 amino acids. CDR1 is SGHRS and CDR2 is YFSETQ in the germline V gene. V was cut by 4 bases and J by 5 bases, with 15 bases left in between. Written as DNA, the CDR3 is TGCGCCAGCAGCGCCGGGACTTGGATGGAGACCCAGTACTTC. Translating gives CASSAGTWMETQYF. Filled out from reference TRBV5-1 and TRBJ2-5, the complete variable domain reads KAGVTQTPRYLIKTRGQQVTLSCSPISGHRSVSWYQQTPGQGLQFLFEYFSETQRNKGNFPGRFSGRQFSNSRSEMNVSTLELGDSALYLCASSAGTWMETQYFGPGTRLLVL.

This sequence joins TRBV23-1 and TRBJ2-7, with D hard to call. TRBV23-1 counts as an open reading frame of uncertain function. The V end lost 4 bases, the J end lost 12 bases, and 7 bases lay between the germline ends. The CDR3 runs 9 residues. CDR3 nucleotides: TGCGCCAGCAGTCCCCTTGTGTACTTC. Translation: CASSPLVYF.

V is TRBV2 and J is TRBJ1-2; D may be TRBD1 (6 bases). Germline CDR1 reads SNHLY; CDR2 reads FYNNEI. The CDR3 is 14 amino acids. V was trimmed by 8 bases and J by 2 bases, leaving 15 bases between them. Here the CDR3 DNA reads TGTGCCAGCGGGGGCGCGAGCGAGAACTATGGCTACACCTTC. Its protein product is CASGGASENYGYTF.

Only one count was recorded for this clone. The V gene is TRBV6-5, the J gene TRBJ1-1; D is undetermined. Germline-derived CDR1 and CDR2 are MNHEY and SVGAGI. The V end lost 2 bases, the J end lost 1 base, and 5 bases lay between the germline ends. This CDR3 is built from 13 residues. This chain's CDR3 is CASSYNSNTEAFF. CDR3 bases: TGTGCCAGCAGTTACAACTCGAACACTGAAGCTTTCTTT.

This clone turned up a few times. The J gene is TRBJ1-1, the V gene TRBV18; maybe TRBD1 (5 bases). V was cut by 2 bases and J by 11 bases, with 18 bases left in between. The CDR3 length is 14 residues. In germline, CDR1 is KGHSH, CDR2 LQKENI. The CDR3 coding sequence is TGTGCCAGCTCACCAGCTACGGGGCCACTGCGCGCTTTCTTT. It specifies CASSPATGPLRAFF.

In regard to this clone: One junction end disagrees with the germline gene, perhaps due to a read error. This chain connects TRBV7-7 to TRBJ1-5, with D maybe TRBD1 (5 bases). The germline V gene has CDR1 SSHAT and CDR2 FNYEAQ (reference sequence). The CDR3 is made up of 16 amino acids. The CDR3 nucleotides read TGTGCTAGCACCCCAAGGCCACGGGGCAAGAATCAGCCCCAGCATTTT. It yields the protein CASTPRPRGKNQPQHF.

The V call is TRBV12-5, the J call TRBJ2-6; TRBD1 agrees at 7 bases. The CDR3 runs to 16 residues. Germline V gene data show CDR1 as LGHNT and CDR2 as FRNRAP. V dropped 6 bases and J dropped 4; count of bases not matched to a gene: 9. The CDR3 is CASGQQGFPGANVLTF. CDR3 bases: TGTGCTAGTGGCCAACAGGGGTTCCCCGGGGCCAACGTCCTGACTTTC.

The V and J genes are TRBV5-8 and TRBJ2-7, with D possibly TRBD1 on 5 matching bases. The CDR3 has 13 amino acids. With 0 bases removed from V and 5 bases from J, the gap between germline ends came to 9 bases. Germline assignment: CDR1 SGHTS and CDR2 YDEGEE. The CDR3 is CASSLATGNEQYF. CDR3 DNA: TGTGCCAGCAGCTTGGCCACAGGAAACGAGCAGTACTTC.

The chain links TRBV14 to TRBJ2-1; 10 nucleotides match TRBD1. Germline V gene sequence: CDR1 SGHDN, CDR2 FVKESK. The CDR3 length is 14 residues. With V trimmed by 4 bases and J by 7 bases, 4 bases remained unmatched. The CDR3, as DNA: TGTGCCAGCAGCCTGGACAGGGGGAGGAATGAGCAGTTCTTC. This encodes CASSLDRGRNEQFF.

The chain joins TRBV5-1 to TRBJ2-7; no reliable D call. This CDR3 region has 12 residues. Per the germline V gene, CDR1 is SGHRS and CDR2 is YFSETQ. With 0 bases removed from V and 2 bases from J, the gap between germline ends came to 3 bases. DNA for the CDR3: TGCGCCAGCAGCTTGGTTCCCTACGAGCAGTACTTC. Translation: CASSLVPYEQYF.